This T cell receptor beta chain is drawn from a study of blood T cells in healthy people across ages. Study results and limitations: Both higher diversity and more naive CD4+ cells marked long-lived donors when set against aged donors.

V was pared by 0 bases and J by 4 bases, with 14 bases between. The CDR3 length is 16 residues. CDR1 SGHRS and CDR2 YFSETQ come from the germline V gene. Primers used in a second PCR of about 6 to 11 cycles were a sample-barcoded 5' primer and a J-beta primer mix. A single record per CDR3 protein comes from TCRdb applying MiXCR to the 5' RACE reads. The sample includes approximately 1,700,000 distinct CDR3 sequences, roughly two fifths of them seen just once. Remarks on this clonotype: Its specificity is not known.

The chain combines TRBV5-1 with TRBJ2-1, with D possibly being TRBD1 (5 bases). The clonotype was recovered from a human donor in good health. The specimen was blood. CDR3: CASSLGTPATYNEQFF. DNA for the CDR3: TGCGCCAGCAGCTTGGGGACACCGGCTACGTACAATGAGCAGTTCTTC.